Each of the 19 T cell receptor beta chains below was sequenced from the same sample in a study of blood T cell repertoires in COVID-19. Assay used: immunoSEQ multiplex PCR; TCRdb lists only in-frame clones, some missing. The sample lists about 73,000 clones, nearly 90% seen once, with roughly 9.6% in the top ten. Material for sequencing was peripheral blood. The source is a man older than 75 with acute or convalescent COVID-19.

The chain carries TRBV24-1 and TRBJ2-5; D ambiguous. V lost 9 bases and J 4 bases, leaving 8 bases between the germline ends. Germline CDR1 KGHDR, CDR2 SFDVKD. The CDR3 is 11 amino acids. The CDR3 DNA sequence: TGTGCCACCGATTCGGGAGAGACCCAGTACTTC. Protein sequence: CATDSGETQYF.

The chain employs TRBV28 and TRBJ1-2, with D possibly TRBD1 on 6 matching bases. The CDR3 is 15 amino acids. Looked up from germline, CDR1 is MDHEN and CDR2 is SYDVKM. V lost 1 base to trimming and J lost 7 bases, with 16 bases between them. CDR3: CASSLSGGLLGGYTF. The CDR3 coding sequence is TGTGCCAGCAGTTTATCCGGGGGGCTCCTCGGTGGCTACACCTTC.

The V call is TRBV5-8, the J call TRBJ2-3, with 8 positions matching TRBD2. This CDR3 region has 15 residues. Germline V gene data show CDR1 as SGHTS and CDR2 as YDEGEE. Trimming took 3 bases from V and 0 from J; bases not matched to a gene: 3. CDR3 sequence: CASSSTSGSTDTQYF. CDR3 DNA: TGTGCCAGCAGCTCAACTAGCGGTAGCACAGATACGCAGTATTTT.

This chain uses TRBV7-9 with TRBJ1-1; D not resolved. CDR3 length: 13 residues. Per germline, CDR1 SEHNR and CDR2 FQNEAQ (reference sequence). V was clipped by 1 base and J by 2 bases, with 5 bases between them. The CDR3 DNA is TGTGCCAGCAGCTTAGGGGCCAACACTGAAGCTTTCTTT. Protein: CASSLGANTEAFF. Variable domain in full (rest from reference TRBV7-9 and TRBJ1-1): DTGVSQNPRHKITKRGQNVTFRCDPISEHNRLYWYRQTLGQGPEFLTYFQNEAQLEKSRLLSDRFSAERPKGSFSTLEIQRTEQGDSAMYLCASSLGANTEAFFGQGTRLTVV.

This chain connects TRBV10-2 to TRBJ2-4; no firm D call. V lost 4 bases, J lost 6 bases, and 13 bases lay in between. Looked up from germline, CDR1 is WSHSY and CDR2 is SAAADI. The CDR3 has 14 residues. CDR3 in DNA: TGCGCCAGCAGTGCTTTTGCCCCGGGAAACATTCAGTACTTC. This gives the protein CASSAFAPGNIQYF.

This chain connects TRBV6-5 to TRBJ1-2, with 8 bases lining up with TRBD1. This CDR3 is built from 14 residues. With V trimmed by 5 bases and J by 2 bases, 4 bases remained unmatched. Germline CDR1 is MNHEY and CDR2 is SVGAGI. CDR3 protein: CASSRQGRNYGYTF. The CDR3 nucleotides are TGTGCCAGCAGTCGACAGGGGCGCAACTATGGCTACACCTTC.

The chain employs TRBV12-3 or TRBV12-4 and TRBJ1-5; 7 bases align to TRBD1. V shed 6 bases and J 7 bases; nucleotides not matched to a gene: 3. The CDR3 totals 12 residues. Here the CDR3 DNA reads TGTGCCAGCAGAGACAGGGAACAGCCCCAGCATTTT. It translates to CASRDREQPQHF.

The rearrangement uses TRBV9 and TRBJ1-3; possible D gene TRBD1, 5 bases. This CDR3 has 13 residues. The germline gives CDR1 SGDLS, CDR2 YYNGEE. The ends were cut back, 3 bases at V and 4 bases at J, with 8 bases in the middle. This chain's CDR3 is CASSATVGNTIYF. The CDR3 coding sequence is TGTGCCAGCAGCGCGACAGTCGGAAACACCATATATTTT.

The chain recombines TRBV19 with TRBJ1-3; no clear D gene. The CDR3 runs to 16 residues. The germline V gene encodes CDR1 LNHDA and CDR2 SQIVND (reference sequence). With 3 bases removed from V and 0 bases from J, the gap between germline ends came to 12 bases. CDR3 coding DNA: TGTGCCAGTAGTATTGGGCAGGCCATCTCTGGAAACACCATATATTTT. It yields the protein CASSIGQAISGNTIYF.

In its sample, this clone was seen a few times. The genes are TRBV29-1 and TRBJ2-3, with TRBD2 matching over 14 bases. Germline-derived CDR1 and CDR2 are SQVTM and ANQGSEA. The junction had 9 bases not matched to a gene; V was cut back by 5 bases and J by 5 bases. The CDR3 runs to 16 residues. As DNA, the CDR3 is TGCAGCGTTTATCAGGGACTAGCGGGAGCCAGAGATACGCAGTATTTT. Its protein product is CSVYQGLAGARDTQYF.

V gene TRBV3-1 (or the pseudogene TRBV3-2) combines with J gene TRBJ2-1; 14 nucleotides line up with TRBD2. Per germline, CDR1 LGHDT and CDR2 YNNKEL (reference sequence). Germline trimming cut 5 bases from V and 4 bases from J; bases unmatched to any gene: 7. The CDR3 has 17 amino acids. The CDR3 DNA follows: TGTGCCAGCAGCTACGGACTAGCGGGGGGCCCTTACAATGAGCAGTTCTTC. Protein product: CASSYGLAGGPYNEQFF.

This clone was observed a few times. The gene calls are TRBV15 and TRBJ1-2; possibly TRBD1 for D (5 bases). V lost 0 bases to trimming and J lost 6 bases, with 11 bases between them. CDR1 is LNHNV, CDR2 YYDKDF, per germline (reference sequence). This CDR3 contains 14 residues. The DNA of the CDR3 is TGTGCCACCAGCAGAGATCCCAGGGCCAATGGCTACACCTTC. The encoded protein is CATSRDPRANGYTF.

The genes are TRBV11-2 and TRBJ1-1, with 8 bases that match TRBD1. The J segment lost 7 bases and the V segment lost 3 bases, leaving 7 bases of the junction unmatched. There are 14 residues in the CDR3. Per the germline V gene, CDR1 is SGHAT and CDR2 is FQNNGV. In DNA, the CDR3 is TGTGCCAGCAGCTTGCGGGACAGGCTTATTGAAGCTTTCTTT. This codes for CASSLRDRLIEAFF.

The chain has TRBV25-1 and TRBJ1-5; the D is unclear. CDR1 is MGHDK and CDR2 is SYGVNS in the germline V gene. This CDR3 spans 12 amino acids. Trimming took 1 base from V and 6 from J, leaving 4 bases between them. CDR3 coding DNA: TGTGCCAGCAGTGAATCGGGTCAGCCCCAGCATTTT. It translates to CASSESGQPQHF. Drawing the rest from reference TRBV25-1 and TRBJ1-5, the complete variable domain is EADIYQTPRYLVIGTGKKITLECSQTMGHDKMYWYQQDPGMELHLIHYSYGVNSTEKGDLSSESTVSRIRTEHFPLTLESARPSHTSQYLCASSESGQPQHFGDGTRLSIL.

The J gene is TRBJ1-6, the V gene TRBV28, with TRBD1 identical over 7 bases. Trimming at V came to 7 bases and at J to 5 bases, leaving 5 bases not matched to a gene. The CDR3 length is 14 residues. Germline loops: CDR1 MDHEN, CDR2 SYDVKM. CDR3 DNA sequence: TGTGCCAGCATCCCTGGGACAGATAATTCACCCCTCCACTTT. Residues: CASIPGTDNSPLHF.

This sequence joins TRBV10-3 and TRBJ2-4; 7 bases align to TRBD1. V trimming: 0 bases; J trimming: 0 bases; junction bases outside the gene matches: 14. Germline loops: CDR1 ENHRY, CDR2 SYGVKD. This CDR3 region has 20 residues. The CDR3 nucleotides are TGTGCCATCAGTGAGTCGTCGACTAAGGGGGCCAGGACAGCCAAAAACATTCAGTACTTC. Translated: CAISESSTKGARTAKNIQYF.

V usage is TRBV18 and J usage is TRBJ1-1; 7 bases map to TRBD1. This CDR3 spans 15 amino acids. Germline lookup yields CDR1 KGHSH and CDR2 LQKENI. V gave up 3 bases and J gave up 5 bases; unmatched junction bases: 9. The CDR3 reads CASSPRQGSGTEAFF. The DNA of the CDR3 is TGTGCCAGCTCACCTAGACAGGGCTCAGGGACTGAAGCTTTCTTT. Variable domain in full (rest from reference TRBV18 and TRBJ1-1): NAGVMQNPRHLVRRRGQEARLRCSPMKGHSHVYWYRQLPEEGLKFMVYLQKENIIDESGMPKERFSAEFPKEGPSILRIQQVVRGDSAAYFCASSPRQGSGTEAFFGQGTRLTVV.

The V gene is TRBV5-5, the J gene TRBJ1-2, with D possibly matching TRBD1 (6 bases). Germline V gives CDR1 SGHKS, CDR2 YYEKEE (reference sequence). Trimming removed 2 bases from V and 0 bases from J, with 11 bases in between. The CDR3 covers 15 residues. The CDR3 is CASSLSDRTNYGYTF. In DNA form, the CDR3 reads TGTGCCAGCAGCTTATCAGACAGGACTAACTATGGCTACACCTTC.

The J gene is TRBJ1-1, the V gene TRBV6-5; a weak D match, TRBD1 (6 bases). The CDR3 spans 15 residues. The germline V gene encodes CDR1 MNHEY and CDR2 SVGAGI. V dropped 4 bases and J dropped 0 bases, with 12 bases sitting between them. As DNA, the CDR3 is TGTGCCAGCAGTTCATATCAGGGGATGAACACTGAAGCTTTCTTT. Its translation is CASSSYQGMNTEAFF.